This T cell receptor (beta chain) appears in the sequencing data of a study of response to subunit inactivated influenza vaccine. A note on this clonotype: What it recognizes is unknown.

Study-wide results and caveats: Each seasonal influenza vaccination recruits few new T cells, the authors suggested.

One entry per CDR3 protein results from TCRdb running MiXCR on the RT-PCR reads. The sample holds about 620,000 distinct CDR3 sequences, roughly 12% seen once. CDR3 length: 13 residues. From germline, CDR1 is LGHNA and CDR2 YSLEER. V gave up 5 bases and J gave up 4 bases, with 11 bases separating them. The chain uses TRBV4-3 and TRBJ1-1; D is unresolved. Sequencing was performed on PBMCs from blood, taken on the day of vaccination. This receptor was taken from a man in his forties or fifties who received an inactivated influenza vaccine. This chain's CDR3 is CASSVGKSTEAFF. The CDR3 DNA sequence: TGCGCCAGCAGCGTAGGGAAGAGCACTGAAGCTTTCTTT.